This TCR beta chain appears in the sequencing data of a study of T cells in localized non-small cell lung cancer (dated by TCRdb to about 2020). Broadly, across the study: T cell repertoires of a few hundred early-stage NSCLC patients were analyzed, with tumors being compared against uninvolved tumor-adjacent lungs. The mean age of the NSCLC patients was about 70 years, with about 120 men and nearly 110 women. The cohort comprised 236 treatment-naïve NSCLC patients with resected, localized lung tumors.

At diagnosis, peripheral blood, uninvolved tumor-adjacent lung and tumor were collected and stored as a combination of fresh-frozen and FFPE material. For TCR repertoire profiling, blood samples were analyzed as peripheral blood mononuclear cells. Broad study findings and their caveats: Longer overall survival was associated with higher T cell density in blood, whereas shorter survival was associated with higher clonality in adjacent lung. Since the design was exploratory, TCR variables were selected using unadjusted p-values with no false-discovery rate correction. A median of around 60 of the top 100 tumor clones turned up in the paired uninvolved adjacent lung, and some 27 of those clones also ranked among the top 100 of that same adjacent lung. Because multi-region tumor sequencing was not performed, intratumor heterogeneity could not be ruled out. Uninvolved tumor-adjacent lung showed the highest T cell clonality, higher than tumor, which suggests more focused antigenic responses in the uninvolved tumor-adjacent lung.

Trimming costs V 1 base and J 4 bases, and their ends lie 1 base apart. CDR1 and CDR2 were assigned from the germline V gene (reference sequence) as PRHDT and FYEKMQ. From its cysteine to its phenylalanine, the CDR3 spans 11 amino acids. Only the CDR3 part of the read is kept: 33 bases, read in frame from the first base. TCR beta CDR3 regions were sequenced from DNA using the immunoSEQ Assay. Processing in the source paper ran as follows. T cell density was computed as TCR beta template counts normalized to usable DNA estimated by amplifying housekeeping genes. Richness was estimated with the preseqR package, extrapolating to 400,000 templates for PBMC samples and 120,000 templates for tissue samples. Clonality was defined as one minus Pielou's evenness. Tissue-enriched TCRs were identified by differential abundance testing using productive amino-acid clonotypes, minimum total count 5 and alpha 0.1. The Jaccard Index and the Morisita Overlap Index were used to measure how much the repertoires overlapped between compartments. GLIPH grouped TCR beta CDR3s together with public tetramer-defined viral CDR3s, and a viral motif had to include at least three viral sequences and show V-gene enrichment. This immuneACCESS table, as held by TCRdb, lists in-frame sequences with V and J called but not all clones. Of the missing ones, under half trace to an unresolved V gene in checked studies; the others have no known cause. Clonal size and the V and J genes are those of that table, whereas D and trimming came from the DNA. The sample includes around 25,000 clones, with approximately 86% observed a single time. The ten most abundant clones make up 5.8% of the sample.

Concerning this clone itself: The antigen it binds to is not known. Per-nucleotide qualities are absent, and no much larger clonotype sits a single base away.

The material sequenced was peripheral blood, taken before any cancer treatment. The receptor chain draws on TRBV13 and TRBJ1-1; no D segment can be confidently identified. The TCR comes from a male donor older than 55 with stage II squamous cell lung carcinoma. The DNA reads as follows: TGTGCCAGCAGCTTAGTCACTGAAGCTTTCTTT. The encoded protein is CASSLVTEAFF.